This passage covers 25 T cell receptor beta chains from one sample sequenced in a study of Graves' ophthalmopathy and Graves' hyperthyroidism. The authors amplified TCR beta CDR3 regions from RNA transcripts. First-round RT-PCR with HTBI primers preceded a second-round multiplex PCR. TCRdb re-called the multiplex PCR reads through MiXCR, storing one row per CDR3 protein. The data show roughly 350,000 distinct CDR3 sequences, about 17% seen once. The sample taken for sequencing was peripheral blood. These receptors originate from an adult woman with stable Graves' hyperthyroidism.

This clonotype came up many times. The gene calls are TRBV20-1 and TRBJ2-7; 11 positions match TRBD2. The CDR3 covers 15 residues. Unmatched junction bases numbered 13, after V lost 6 bases and J lost 6 bases. The germline CDR1 and CDR2 sequences are DFQATT and SNEGSKA (reference sequence). CDR3 sequence reads: CSAPPTSGKRVEQYF. For the CDR3, the DNA is TGCAGTGCCCCCCCGACTAGCGGGAAGAGGGTCGAGCAGTACTTC.

Ten or more counts support this clonotype. V usage is TRBV25-1 and J usage is TRBJ1-1, with TRBD1 matching over 7 bases. CDR1 and CDR2 from the germline V gene are MGHDK and SYGVNS. The CDR3 is 12 residues long. V was pared by 6 bases and J by 4 bases, with 2 bases of the junction left unmatched. CDR3 in DNA: TGTGCCAGCAGGACAGGGCGCACTGAAGCTTTCTTT. Translating gives CASRTGRTEAFF.

This clonotype was picked up a small number of times. This chain connects TRBV12-3 or TRBV12-4 to TRBJ2-5; no definite D call. V was clipped by 5 bases and J by 5 bases, with 9 bases between them. The CDR3 runs 12 residues. CDR3 DNA sequence: TGTGCCAGCAGTCCATGGTTGGAGACCCAGTACTTC. As protein: CASSPWLETQYF.

This clonotype was seen repeatedly, ten times or more. The J gene is TRBJ2-6, the V gene TRBV10-3; 12 positions match TRBD1. Trimming at V came to 7 bases and at J to 2 bases, leaving 3 bases not matched to a gene. CDR1 ENHRY and CDR2 SYGVKD come from the germline V gene. There are 16 residues in the CDR3. In DNA, the CDR3 is TGTGCCATCACCGGGACAGGGGGCGCTGGGGCCAACGTCCTGACTTTC. Amino acid sequence: CAITGTGGAGANVLTF.

The chain has TRBV2 and TRBJ2-7, with 10 bases matching TRBD1. Germline V gene data show CDR1 as SNHLY and CDR2 as FYNNEI. The CDR3 has 13 residues. Trimming cost V 11 bases and J 2 bases; bases outside gene matches: 6. The CDR3 sequence is CAGGDRGTYEQYF. The CDR3 DNA sequence: TGTGCCGGGGGGGACAGGGGCACCTACGAGCAGTACTTC.

A remark on this clonotype: A read error is possible here, since a much larger clone lies one base away. The chain has TRBV7-8 and TRBJ2-2; 8 bases agree with TRBD1. The CDR3 consists of 16 residues. Germline CDR1 SGHVS, CDR2 FQNEAQ. CDR3: CASSLGRGRRTGELCF. The DNA for the CDR3 is TGTGCCAGCAGCTTAGGCAGGGGGCGCCGGACCGGGGAGCTGTGTTTT.

This clonotype appeared many times. V is TRBV11-2 and J is TRBJ2-5; D may be TRBD1 (7 bases). Germline lookup yields CDR1 SGHAT and CDR2 FQNNGV. The CDR3 loop spans 16 amino acids. V shed 5 bases and J shed 8 bases, with 24 bases lying between them. CDR3 sequence: CASSTQQGLEGGTQYF. CDR3 nucleotide sequence: TGTGCCAGCAGCACCCAACAGGGGTTGGAGGGCGGTACCCAGTACTTC. Looking up the rest from reference TRBV11-2 and TRBJ2-5 gives the full variable domain: EAGVAQSPRYKIIEKRQSVAFWCNPISGHATLYWYQQILGQGPKLLIQFQNNGVVDDSQLPKDRFSAERLKGVDSTLKIQPAKLEDSAVYLCASSTQQGLEGGTQYFGPGTRLLVL.

The chain employs TRBV12-3 or TRBV12-4 and TRBJ2-5; D possibly matches TRBD1 or TRBD2 (5 bases each). V shed 6 bases and J shed 5 bases, with 16 bases lying between them. The CDR3 runs to 14 residues. CDR3 amino acids: CASSSGTQRETQYF. The CDR3, as DNA: TGTGCCAGCAGCTCCGGGACCCAGCGGGAGACCCAGTACTTC.

In this sample, this clonotype turned up many times. V usage is TRBV27 and J usage is TRBJ2-1; possibly TRBD2 for D (7 bases). Trimming removed 10 bases at V and 0 bases at J, with 22 bases between. This CDR3 contains 17 residues. CDR1 MNHEY and CDR2 SMNVEV come from the germline V gene (reference sequence). CDR3 coding DNA: TGTGCCACCTCGAGGGGGGGTGGCAGGAGCTCCTACAATGAGCAGTTCTTC. It codes for CATSRGGGRSSYNEQFF.

In this sample, this clonotype turned up many times. The chain carries TRBV9 and TRBJ1-1; no clear D. Trimming cost V 0 bases and J 5 bases, with 8 bases left between them. This CDR3 has 13 residues. The germline V gene encodes CDR1 SGDLS and CDR2 YYNGEE. The CDR3 sequence is CASSVVYGTEAFF. For the CDR3, the DNA is TGTGCCAGCAGCGTAGTTTATGGAACTGAAGCTTTCTTT.

This clonotype has a count of ten or more. This chain joins TRBV30 and TRBJ1-1, with D perhaps matching TRBD1 (6 bases). Trimming shortened V by 4 bases and J by 1 base, and 10 bases separated the two germline ends. Germline V gives CDR1 GTSNPN, CDR2 SVGIG (reference sequence). This CDR3 region has 13 residues. The CDR3 DNA is TGTGCCTGGAAGGCAGGGGCGAACACTGAAGCTTTCTTT. As protein: CAWKAGANTEAFF.

Ten or more counts support this clonotype. The genes are TRBV24-1 and TRBJ2-5; D remains unclear. The V and J ends lost 2 bases and 4 bases respectively, with 16 bases between them. The CDR3 is 16 residues long. The germline CDR1 and CDR2 sequences are KGHDR and SFDVKD. CDR3 coding DNA: TGTGCCACCAGTGATTCCTTGGACGTATCGCCAGAGACCCAGTACTTC. This encodes CATSDSLDVSPETQYF.

This clonotype was detected ten times or more. The rearrangement links TRBV6-1 to TRBJ1-2; 7 bases align to TRBD1. This CDR3 spans 14 amino acids. Germline V lookup: CDR1 MNHNS, CDR2 SASEGT. V lost 7 bases to trimming and J lost 3 bases; unmatched junction nucleotides: 8. CDR3 in amino acids: CASTRDREYYGYTF. In DNA, the CDR3 is TGTGCCAGCACCCGGGACAGAGAGTACTATGGCTACACCTTC.

This clonotype has a count of ten or more. The chain employs TRBV6-2 or TRBV6-3 and TRBJ1-1, with 8 positions matching TRBD1. Unmatched junction bases numbered 4, after V lost 6 bases and J lost 1 base. CDR1 MNHEY and CDR2 SVGEGT come from the germline V gene. The CDR3 is 14 residues long. This CDR3 is CASRPDRENTEAFF. In DNA form, the CDR3 reads TGTGCCAGCAGGCCGGACAGGGAGAACACTGAAGCTTTCTTT.

This clonotype appeared many times. J is TRBJ1-1 and V is TRBV5-1; 8 bases map to TRBD1. With 4 bases clipped from V and 7 bases from J, the junction kept 9 bases outside the gene matches. The CDR3 runs 14 residues. Per germline, CDR1 SGHRS and CDR2 YFSETQ. CDR3 bases: TGCGCCAGCAGCCAGGTCCAGGGGGCGAATGAAGCTTTCTTT. It codes for CASSQVQGANEAFF.

This clonotype occurred many times. J is TRBJ2-7 and V is TRBV7-2; D perhaps matches TRBD2 (6 bases). This CDR3 contains 14 residues. The germline V gene encodes CDR1 SGHTA and CDR2 FQGNSA. V was trimmed by 5 bases and J by 4 bases, leaving 15 bases between them. The DNA of the CDR3 is TGTGCCAGCAGCCCGGGTAGCGGAACTTACGAGCAGTACTTC. Translated, it gives CASSPGSGTYEQYF.

This clonotype was detected many times. The DNA is left out, because the CDR3 cannot be placed on it with certainty; the CDR3 is given as TCRdb lists it. V and J are TRBV12-3 or TRBV12-4 and TRBJ1-2. The CDR3 length is 16 residues, termini included. CDR3: CASSSSDLYYGYGYTF.

The CDR3 is CASSQDGTGVSETQYF. The CDR3 bases are TGCGCCAGCAGCCAAGACGGGACAGGGGTTTCAGAGACCCAGTACTTC. V usage is TRBV4-1 and J usage is TRBJ2-5, with TRBD1 matching 10 bases. With V trimmed by 0 bases and J by 4 bases, 5 bases remained unmatched. Germline values: CDR1 MGHRA, CDR2 YSYEKL. The CDR3 covers 16 residues.

The sample holds many counts of this clonotype. The rearrangement uses TRBV19 and TRBJ1-5; possible D gene TRBD1, 5 bases. V dropped 3 bases and J dropped 2 bases, with 14 bases sitting between them. This CDR3 contains 16 residues. Germline CDR1 LNHDA, CDR2 SQIVND (reference sequence). The chain's CDR3 is CASSIAGSGGNQPQHF. CDR3 coding DNA: TGTGCCAGTAGTATTGCAGGGTCCGGGGGCAATCAGCCCCAGCATTTT.

The chain uses TRBV6-1 and TRBJ2-7, with 10 bases that match TRBD2. V was pared by 5 bases and J by 6 bases, with 4 bases of the junction left unmatched. CDR1 is MNHNS, CDR2 SASEGT, per germline. The CDR3 runs to 13 residues. CDR3 DNA sequence: TGTGCCAGCAGTAAGCGGGAGGGCCGCGAGCAGTACTTC. Translating it yields CASSKREGREQYF.

There are many counts of this clonotype. The rearrangement joins TRBV20-1 to TRBJ2-6, with D possibly being TRBD1 or TRBD2 (5 bases each). The length of the CDR3 is 17 residues. V lost 0 bases and J lost 4, with 16 bases in between. Germline CDR1 is DFQATT and CDR2 is SNEGSKA (reference sequence). CDR3 sequence: CSARDSRQGAGANVLTF. The CDR3 DNA reads TGCAGTGCTAGAGATTCGAGGCAGGGAGCGGGGGCCAACGTCCTGACTTTC.

This clonotype was counted a few times. This chain links TRBV30 with TRBJ2-7; the match to TRBD1 covers 9 bases. The CDR3 is 14 amino acids. Germline V gene sequence: CDR1 GTSNPN, CDR2 SVGIG (reference sequence). V lost 5 bases to trimming and J lost 3 bases; unmatched junction nucleotides: 8. The CDR3 DNA reads TGTGCCTGGGGAACCGGGACAGGGCTCTACGAGCAGTACTTC. It specifies CAWGTGTGLYEQYF.

This clonotype has ten or more counts. The genes are TRBV4-2 and TRBJ1-3; tentatively, D is TRBD1 (5 bases). Germline V lookup: CDR1 LGHNA, CDR2 YNFKEQ. The V end was cut by 3 bases, the J end by 0 bases, with 15 bases between. CDR3 length: 17 residues. The CDR3 DNA sequence: TGTGCCAGCAGCCACCCGGGACTATTCGTCTCTGGAAACACCATATATTTT. Protein product: CASSHPGLFVSGNTIYF.

This clonotype was detected ten times or more. The V and J genes are TRBV5-1 and TRBJ2-5; 7 bases map to TRBD1. CDR3 length: 16 amino acids. From germline, CDR1 is SGHRS and CDR2 YFSETQ. With 5 bases clipped from V and 0 bases from J, the junction kept 10 bases outside the gene matches. DNA for the CDR3: TGCGCCAGCAGAAGCACGGGGACAGAGTACCAAGAGACCCAGTACTTC. It specifies CASRSTGTEYQETQYF.

The genes are TRBV5-1 and TRBJ1-5, with 8 bases matching TRBD1. The CDR3 is 16 residues long. J gave up 5 bases and V 4 bases, and 11 bases lay outside the gene matches. The germline V gene has CDR1 SGHRS and CDR2 YFSETQ. The CDR3 loop is CASSPGTGSWDQPQHF. The CDR3 bases are TGCGCCAGCAGCCCTGGGACAGGTTCCTGGGATCAGCCCCAGCATTTT.